Each of the 18 T cell receptor beta chains below was sequenced from the same sample in a study of T cells in Graves' hyperthyroidism and ophthalmopathy. RNA transcripts yielded amplified TCR beta CDR3 regions. HTBI primers drove first-round RT-PCR of the TCR CDR3. A single record per CDR3 protein comes from TCRdb applying MiXCR to the multiplex PCR reads. This table has approximately 400,000 distinct CDR3 sequences, 15% to 20% appearing once. The sequenced sample was blood. These receptors were obtained from a woman between 18 and 30 years old with Graves' hyperthyroidism.

This clonotype was picked up many times. Here the CDR3 reads CASSFMAGSETQYF. For the CDR3, the DNA is TGTGCCAGCAGTTTTATGGCAGGATCAGAGACCCAGTACTTC. V and J are TRBV12-3 or TRBV12-4 and TRBJ2-5; D is ambiguous. The CDR3 consists of 14 residues. Deletions cut 3 bases from V and 4 bases from J, with 12 bases between.

This clonotype was observed at least ten times. The chain carries TRBV10-3 and TRBJ1-1; D perhaps matches TRBD1 (5 bases). V lost 10 bases and J lost 3, with 12 bases in between. CDR3 length: 12 residues. Germline V CDR1 and CDR2: ENHRY, SYGVKD. In DNA, the CDR3 is TGTGCCACCGTGGGGCCGGACACTGAAGCTTTCTTT. This encodes CATVGPDTEAFF.

This clonotype was seen many times. The chain joins TRBV2 to TRBJ2-7; D unresolved. Germline V lookup: CDR1 SNHLY, CDR2 FYNNEI. The V and J ends lost 5 bases and 6 bases respectively, with 11 bases between them. The CDR3 loop spans 12 amino acids. Here the CDR3 reads CASSIGIGEQYF. The CDR3 nucleotides are TGTGCCAGCAGTATTGGTATCGGCGAGCAGTACTTC.

Points on this clonotype: A much larger clone differs from this one at a single base, so this may be a read error. The chain combines TRBV29-1 with TRBJ2-5; either TRBD1 or TRBD2 may fit D (5 bases each). CDR1 is SQVTM and CDR2 is ANQGSEA in the germline V gene. The CDR3 has 12 residues. The CDR3 DNA follows: TGCAGCGCCGCTCGGGGCTCGGAGACCAAGTACTTC. Translating gives CSAARGSETKYF. Full variable domain (missing parts from reference TRBV29-1 and TRBJ2-5): SAVISQKPSRDICQRGTSLTIQCQVDSQVTMMFWYRQQPGQSLTLIATANQGSEATYESGFVIDKFPISRPNLTFSTLTVSNMSPEDSSIYLCSAARGSETKYFGPGTRLLVL.

This clonotype was detected ten times or more. The chain is built from TRBV20-1 and TRBJ2-7; 9 bases match TRBD2. The CDR3 is 15 amino acids. From germline, CDR1 is DFQATT and CDR2 SNEGSKA (reference sequence). Trimming cost V 1 base and J 2 bases; bases outside gene matches: 6. In nucleotides, the CDR3 is TGCAGTGCTAGAGCCCCGGCTAGCGGGACCTACGAGCAGTACTTC. The encoded protein is CSARAPASGTYEQYF.

This clonotype has ten or more counts. The CDR3 nucleotides read TGCGCCAGCAGCCGTTCGGGACAGGGGATTGGCGAGCAGTACTTC. Translation: CASSRSGQGIGEQYF. This rearrangement joins TRBV5-1 to TRBJ2-7; 10 bases are a match to TRBD1. V shed 4 bases, J shed 6 bases, and the junction held 10 bases outside the gene matches. Germline CDR1 is SGHRS and CDR2 is YFSETQ. CDR3 size: 15 residues.

This chain uses TRBV19 with TRBJ1-2; D remains unclear. In germline, CDR1 is LNHDA, CDR2 SQIVND (reference sequence). V was shortened by 7 bases and J by 5 bases, with 20 bases between the two germline ends. The CDR3 contains 15 residues. CDR3 nucleotide sequence: TGTGCCAGTACGTCCGGTGTGGCCTTGGAATATGGCTACACCTTC. Translation gives CASTSGVALEYGYTF.

The rearrangement links TRBV27 to TRBJ2-7; 8 nucleotides match TRBD2. V was clipped by 6 bases and J by 3 bases; unmatched bases: 7. CDR3 length equals 14 residues. CDR1 is MNHEY, CDR2 SMNVEV, per germline (reference sequence). The CDR3 loop is CASSLVGTSYEQYF. Here the CDR3 DNA reads TGTGCCAGCAGCTTAGTCGGGACTAGCTACGAGCAGTACTTC.

The rearrangement uses TRBV5-1 and TRBJ2-5; D call uncertain. The V gene lost 7 bases and the J gene lost 2 bases, with 21 bases spanning the gap. CDR3 length equals 16 residues. Germline V CDR1 and CDR2: SGHRS, YFSETQ. CDR3 DNA sequence: TGCGCCAGCGCGGCGGCCAGTAATCAACTTCAAGAGACCCAGTACTTC. Encoded protein: CASAAASNQLQETQYF.

V and J are TRBV20-1 and TRBJ2-7; 8 bases map to TRBD2. This CDR3 spans 18 amino acids. V lost 3 bases and J lost 9; bases outside the gene matches: 25. Germline values: CDR1 DFQATT, CDR2 SNEGSKA (reference sequence). CDR3 sequence: CSASRGTADRLAREGQYF. In DNA, the CDR3 is TGCAGTGCTAGTCGGGGCACTGCTGATAGACTAGCGAGGGAAGGGCAGTACTTC.

This sequence joins TRBV4-1 and TRBJ2-4; D gene uncertain. CDR1 and CDR2 from the germline V gene are MGHRA and YSYEKL. V lost 2 bases and J 0 bases, leaving 14 bases between the germline ends. There are 17 residues in the CDR3. The CDR3 protein is CASSQLPWPLAKNIQYF. The CDR3 DNA reads TGCGCCAGCAGCCAACTCCCGTGGCCCCTAGCCAAAAACATTCAGTACTTC.

This clonotype was picked up a small number of times. V usage is TRBV27 and J usage is TRBJ2-7; 12 bases align to TRBD1. Germline loops: CDR1 MNHEY, CDR2 SMNVEV (reference sequence). The CDR3 length is 16 residues. The junction had 10 bases not matched to a gene; V was cut back by 4 bases and J by 6 bases. The CDR3: CASSSTLGTGGAEQYF. The DNA for the CDR3 is TGTGCCAGCAGTTCGACCCTCGGGACAGGGGGCGCCGAGCAGTACTTC.

At least ten counts were recorded for this clonotype. Relative to the germline gene, one junction end is altered; a read error may explain this. This chain links TRBV6-1 with TRBJ2-7, with D possibly matching TRBD1 (5 bases). The CDR3 is made up of 11 amino acids. Per the germline V gene, CDR1 is MNHNS and CDR2 is SASEGT. In DNA, the CDR3 is TGTGCCAGCAGTCCTGGCAGGGATTCGCACTTC. Residues: CASSPGRDSHF.

This clonotype appeared many times. V and J are TRBV11-2 and TRBJ2-7; unclear D gene. V was trimmed by 2 bases and J by 7 bases, leaving 12 bases between them. Germline loops: CDR1 SGHAT, CDR2 FQNNGV. This CDR3 region has 13 residues. The CDR3 is CASSLYTLPEQYF. The CDR3 coding sequence is TGTGCCAGCAGCTTATACACCCTTCCGGAGCAGTACTTC.

This clonotype was counted at least ten times. The chain recombines TRBV28 with TRBJ2-5; D is perhaps TRBD1 (5 bases). Germline CDR1 and CDR2: MDHEN and SYDVKM. Between the trimmed V and J ends, which lost 6 bases and 3 bases, there was a span of 17 bases. The CDR3 covers 15 residues. CDR3 coding DNA: TGTGCCAGCAGCCCAAATCCCGGCAGGGAAGAGACCCAGTACTTC. It codes for CASSPNPGREETQYF. The variable domain in full, with the rest retrieved from reference TRBV28 and TRBJ2-5, is DVKVTQSSRYLVKRTGEKVFLECVQDMDHENMFWYRQDPGLGLRLIYFSYDVKMKEKGDIPEGYSVSREKKERFSLILESASTNQTSMYLCASSPNPGREETQYFGPGTRLLVL.

Many counts were recorded for this clonotype. The V gene is TRBV12-3 or TRBV12-4, the J gene TRBJ1-1; the D is unclear. With 4 bases removed from V and 0 bases from J, the gap between germline ends came to 12 bases. The CDR3 contains 15 residues. The CDR3 nucleotides read TGTGCCAGCAGTTCAGATGTACTCATGAACACTGAAGCTTTCTTT. It encodes CASSSDVLMNTEAFF.

This clonotype has at least ten counts. V is TRBV29-1 and J is TRBJ2-2; D possibly corresponds to TRBD1 (6 bases). This CDR3 is built from 13 residues. V lost 7 bases, J lost 4 bases, and 13 bases lay in between. Per germline, CDR1 SQVTM and CDR2 ANQGSEA. The CDR3 nucleotides read TGCAGCGGCCGGGACATACTCACCGGGGAGCTGTTTTTT. Its translation: CSGRDILTGELFF.

This clonotype was detected ten times or more. The rearrangement uses TRBV6-1 and TRBJ2-5, with 7 bases lining up with TRBD1. J gave up 2 bases and V 0 bases, and 3 bases lay outside the gene matches. Germline V gives CDR1 MNHNS, CDR2 SASEGT. The CDR3 is 15 residues long. CDR3 sequence reads: CASSEAPGGQETQYF. The CDR3 coding sequence is TGTGCCAGCAGTGAAGCGCCAGGGGGACAAGAGACCCAGTACTTC.